The 17 T cell receptor beta chains below were found in one sample sequenced in a study of CD8+ T cells in alopecia areata. Noted treatment: oral pan-JAK inhibitor, 5-10 mg twice daily. Isolated RNA was reverse transcribed into cDNA used as the sequencing template. The table came from immunoSEQ multiplex PCR; TCRdb's copy has only in-frame clones and leaves some out. The sample gives just over 150,000 clones, roughly 65% of which show up once; 0.91% is in the top ten. The sequencing used CD4+ T cells sorted from blood, collected at week 4, from a patient treated with tofacitinib. The origin of the receptors is a human donor with alopecia areata.

V usage is TRBV29-1 and J usage is TRBJ2-7; the match to TRBD2 covers 9 bases. The CDR3 spans 14 residues. Germline CDR1 is SQVTM and CDR2 is ANQGSEA. The V gene end was trimmed by 6 bases and the J gene end by 4 bases; junction bases not matched to a gene: 10. CDR3 DNA sequence: TGCAGCGTCTCTGGCGGGGGGGGCCCTTACGAGCAGTACTTC. It specifies CSVSGGGGPYEQYF.

The chain combines TRBV19 with TRBJ2-3; 7 bases align to TRBD2. The CDR3 is 15 residues long. Germline V CDR1 and CDR2: LNHDA, SQIVND (reference sequence). J gave up 4 bases and V 3 bases, and 7 bases lay outside the gene matches. The CDR3 region has the DNA TGTGCCAGTAGTATCTCGGGGGGAGCAGCAGATACGCAGTATTTT. Its protein is CASSISGGAADTQYF. Together with reference TRBV19 and TRBJ2-3, the CDR3 gives the full variable domain: DGGITQSPKYLFRKEGQNVTLSCEQNLNHDAMYWYRQDPGQGLRLIYYSQIVNDFQKGDIAEGYSVSREKKESFPLTVTSAQKNPTAFYLCASSISGGAADTQYFGPGTRLTVL.

This clone has only a few counts. The chain has TRBV30 and TRBJ1-1; TRBD1 aligns across 8 bases. There are 13 residues in the CDR3. The germline V gene has CDR1 GTSNPN and CDR2 SVGIG (reference sequence). V was clipped by 3 bases and J by 11 bases; unmatched bases: 11. CDR3: CAWRQGASPGAFF. DNA of the CDR3: TGTGCCTGGAGGCAGGGGGCATCGCCGGGGGCTTTCTTT.

The J gene is TRBJ1-1, the V gene TRBV7-9; D gene uncertain. Deletions cut 2 bases from V and 7 bases from J, with 8 bases between. Germline CDR1 SEHNR, CDR2 FQNEAQ (reference sequence). The length of the CDR3 is 12 residues. The CDR3 DNA reads TGTGCCAGCAGCTTAACCTTAATTGAAGCTTTCTTT. Amino acids: CASSLTLIEAFF.

The chain uses TRBV5-1 and TRBJ2-1, with TRBD2 as a possible D gene (5 bases). V was pared by 2 bases and J by 0 bases, with 9 bases between. This CDR3 is 15 amino acids long. Germline-derived CDR1 and CDR2 are SGHRS and YFSETQ. Here the CDR3 DNA reads TGCGCCAGCAGCTTAGGTGGGAGCTCCTACAATGAGCAGTTCTTC. Protein: CASSLGGSSYNEQFF.

This clone appeared a few times. The J gene is TRBJ2-1, the V gene TRBV5-6; 15 bases are shared with TRBD2. Germline V gives CDR1 SGHDT, CDR2 YYEEEE. This CDR3 comprises 16 residues. Trimming cost V 4 bases and J 8 bases; bases outside gene matches: 7. CDR3 residues: CASSQWGLAGGYEQFF. CDR3 bases: TGTGCCAGCAGCCAGTGGGGACTAGCGGGGGGATATGAGCAGTTCTTC.

This clone was recorded a few times. The DNA for the CDR3 is TGTGCCAGCAGTTTCACTAGCGGCCGAGTCACAGATACGCAGTATTTT. It encodes CASSFTSGRVTDTQYF. The genes are TRBV27 and TRBJ2-3; 8 nucleotides line up with TRBD2. CDR1 is MNHEY and CDR2 is SMNVEV in the germline V gene (reference sequence). This CDR3 has 16 amino acids. Trimming at V came to 3 bases and at J to 2 bases, leaving 7 bases not matched to a gene.

The V and J genes are TRBV10-3 and TRBJ1-1; 7 bases are shared with TRBD1. The CDR3 has 16 residues. V gave up 4 bases and J gave up 2 bases; unmatched junction bases: 10. The germline V gene encodes CDR1 ENHRY and CDR2 SYGVKD. The CDR3 loop reads CAISAQGRAFNTEAFF. As DNA, the CDR3 is TGTGCCATCAGTGCACAGGGGAGAGCTTTTAACACTGAAGCTTTCTTT.

The chain is built from TRBV5-6 and TRBJ1-5; D may be TRBD1 (5 bases). Germline values: CDR1 SGHDT, CDR2 YYEEEE. V was trimmed by 4 bases and J by 1 base, leaving 9 bases between them. This CDR3 has 14 residues. The chain's CDR3 is CASSPGPSNQPQHF. Written as DNA, the CDR3 is TGTGCCAGCAGCCCGGGACCGAGCAATCAGCCCCAGCATTTT.

CDR3 sequence reads: CASSLEANEQFF. CDR3 coding DNA: TGTGCCAGCAGCTTAGAGGCGAATGAGCAGTTCTTC. The gene calls are TRBV7-6 and TRBJ2-1; D is ambiguous. The CDR3 runs to 12 residues. CDR1 is SGHVS and CDR2 is FNYEAQ in the germline V gene. The V end lost 1 base, the J end lost 7 bases, and 5 bases lay between the germline ends.

The CDR3 loop is CASSRTAETEAFF. The CDR3 DNA reads as TGTGCCAGCAGCCGGACGGCGGAGACTGAAGCTTTCTTT. This chain links TRBV2 with TRBJ1-1; D remains ambiguous. This CDR3 spans 13 amino acids. Germline CDR1 reads SNHLY; CDR2 reads FYNNEI. The V and J ends lost 6 bases and 5 bases respectively, with 13 bases between them.

The gene calls are TRBV23-1 and TRBJ2-4; no definite D call. TRBV23-1 is an ORF; its function is uncertain. The length of the CDR3 is 13 residues. V lost 3 bases and J lost 4, with 7 bases in between. CDR3 sequence (DNA): TGCGCCAGCAGTCAGGGGAATAAAAACATTCAGTACTTC. Its protein product is CASSQGNKNIQYF.

This chain links TRBV11-2 with TRBJ2-5, with unresolved D. Deletions cut 0 bases from V and 2 bases from J, with 4 bases between. In germline, CDR1 is SGHAT, CDR2 FQNNGV. This CDR3 is 13 amino acids long. The CDR3 region has the DNA TGTGCCAGCAGCTTAGAGCTTCAAGAGACCCAGTACTTC. Translating it yields CASSLELQETQYF.

This clone has just a few counts. The rearrangement joins TRBV29-1 to TRBJ1-2, with 10 bases lining up with TRBD1. Germline V gene lookup returns CDR1 SQVTM and CDR2 ANQGSEA. The CDR3 is 15 residues long. The V segment lost 3 bases and the J segment 5 bases; nucleotides outside the gene matches: 9. The CDR3 loop reads CSVERQGALIYGYTF. In DNA form, the CDR3 reads TGCAGCGTTGAGCGACAGGGGGCCTTGATTTATGGCTACACCTTC.

The V and J genes are TRBV6-5 and TRBJ2-7; D call uncertain. The CDR3 covers 13 residues. Looked up from germline, CDR1 is MNHEY and CDR2 is SVGAGI. Trimming left V 7 bases short and J 0 bases short, with 10 bases between. CDR3: CASTSAYSYEQYF. The CDR3 DNA reads as TGTGCCAGCACCTCAGCGTACTCCTACGAGCAGTACTTC.

The V and J genes are TRBV27 and TRBJ1-3, with TRBD1 identical over 7 bases. This CDR3 comprises 14 residues. The ends lost 5 bases at V and 8 bases at J; junction bases unmatched: 9. Germline V gene lookup returns CDR1 MNHEY and CDR2 SMNVEV (reference sequence). CDR3 bases: TGTGCCAGCAGTGTGACAGGGACCGGAGACACCATATATTTT. Protein sequence: CASSVTGTGDTIYF.

In DNA, the CDR3 is TGTGCCAGCAGCCAGACCTCCTCGCGGGGGGGCAGGGAGCAGTTCTTC. It yields the protein CASSQTSSRGGREQFF. The chain is built from TRBV4-2 and TRBJ2-1; 9 positions match TRBD2. The germline V gene encodes CDR1 LGHNA and CDR2 YNFKEQ. V lost 3 bases to trimming and J lost 10 bases; unmatched junction nucleotides: 13. The CDR3 extends over 16 amino acids.